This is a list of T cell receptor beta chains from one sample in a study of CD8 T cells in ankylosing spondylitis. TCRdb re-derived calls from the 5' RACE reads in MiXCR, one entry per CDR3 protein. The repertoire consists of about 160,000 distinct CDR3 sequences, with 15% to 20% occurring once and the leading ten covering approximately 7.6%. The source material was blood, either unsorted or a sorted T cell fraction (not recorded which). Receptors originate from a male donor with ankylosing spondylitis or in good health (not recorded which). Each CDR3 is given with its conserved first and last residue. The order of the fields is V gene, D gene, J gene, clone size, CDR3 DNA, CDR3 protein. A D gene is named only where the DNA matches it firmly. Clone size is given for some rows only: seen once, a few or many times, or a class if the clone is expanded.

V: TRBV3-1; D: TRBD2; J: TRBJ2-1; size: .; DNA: TGTACCCTCTGTTCGTGGGGGGGTAGCGGGTTGTACAATGAGCAGTTCTTC; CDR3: CTLCSWGGSGLYNEQFF
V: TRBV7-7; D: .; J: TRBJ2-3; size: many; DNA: TGTGCCAGCAGCCGGGGCCTTACAGATACGCAGTATTTT; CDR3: CASSRGLTDTQYF
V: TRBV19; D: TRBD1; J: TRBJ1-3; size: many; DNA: TGTGCCAGTACCATCACAGGGGATTCTGGAAACACCATATATTTT; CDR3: CASTITGDSGNTIYF
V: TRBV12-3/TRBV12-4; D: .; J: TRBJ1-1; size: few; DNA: TGTGCCAGCAGACTAACCAACACTGAAGCTTTCTTT; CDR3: CASRLTNTEAFF
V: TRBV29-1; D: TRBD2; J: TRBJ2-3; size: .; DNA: TGCAGCGCTGCGGCCGGACTAGCGGGAGGGGGTACGCAGTATTTT; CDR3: CSAAAGLAGGGTQYF
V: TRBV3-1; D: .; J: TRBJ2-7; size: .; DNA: TGTGCCAGCAGCCAAGACGGGTTATCCTACGAGCAGTACTTC; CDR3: CASSQDGLSYEQYF
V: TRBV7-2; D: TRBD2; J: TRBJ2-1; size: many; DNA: TGTGCCAGCAGCTTAACCCGACTAGCGGGGGGACATGAGCAGTTCTTC; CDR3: CASSLTRLAGGHEQFF
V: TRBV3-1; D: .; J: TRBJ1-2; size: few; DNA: TGTGCCACCTCCCCATCCCTGGGGCAGGCCTATGGCTACACCTTC; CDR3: CATSPSLGQAYGYTF
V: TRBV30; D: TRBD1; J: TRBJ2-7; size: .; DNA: TGTGCCTGGAGCCCGACCCGGGACAGGGGTAGCTACGAGCAGTACTTC; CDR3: CAWSPTRDRGSYEQYF
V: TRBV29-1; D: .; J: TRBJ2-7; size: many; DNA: TGCAGCGTTAAGGGTTTAGCGGCCTCCTACGAGCAGTACTTC; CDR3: CSVKGLAASYEQYF
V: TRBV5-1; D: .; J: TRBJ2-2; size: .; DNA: TGCGCCAGCAGCTTCCGGGACCTCCGGGCCACCGGGGAGCTGTTTTTT; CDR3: CASSFRDLRATGELFF
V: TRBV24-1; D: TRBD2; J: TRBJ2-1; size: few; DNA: TGTGCCACCAGTGATCGGAGCGGGAGAGGGTACAATGAGCAGTTCTTC; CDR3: CATSDRSGRGYNEQFF